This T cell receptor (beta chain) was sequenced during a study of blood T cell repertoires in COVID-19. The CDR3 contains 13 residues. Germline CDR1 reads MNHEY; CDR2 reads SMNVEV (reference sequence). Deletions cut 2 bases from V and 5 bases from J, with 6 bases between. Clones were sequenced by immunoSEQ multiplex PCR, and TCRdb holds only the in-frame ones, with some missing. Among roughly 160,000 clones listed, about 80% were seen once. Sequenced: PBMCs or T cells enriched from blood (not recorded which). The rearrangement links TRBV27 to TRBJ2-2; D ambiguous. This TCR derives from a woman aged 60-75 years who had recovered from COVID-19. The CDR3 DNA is TGTGCCAGCAGTTTAGGCCCAACCGGGGAGCTGTTTTTT. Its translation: CASSLGPTGELFF.